Reported below is one T cell receptor (beta chain). What it binds is unknown. The germline gene is not matched at one end of the junction; a read error may be the cause. This CDR3 region has 12 residues. Indicated time point: persistent/refractory GD, antithyroid drugs over 5 years with positive TRAb. PBMC-derived RNA was used for the TCR library. For TCR beta, libraries came from iRepertoire HTBI primers and Arm-PCR of CDR3 regions. TCRdb used MiXCR to reprocess the multiplex PCR reads, holding one entry per CDR3 protein. Seen here are about 660,000 distinct CDR3 sequences, around 32% observed once, and the top ten hold 40% to 50%. This sample stems from a study of regulatory T cells in long-lasting Graves disease. Study information: It was over 5 years of antithyroid drugs, with positive TSH receptor antibodies, that meant persistent Graves' disease.

General observations from the study: TRBV28 was favored in persistent disease, as were TRBJ1-2 and TRBJ2-5.

The source material was peripheral blood mononuclear cells (PBMCs), sampled when the disease was refractory, from a patient treated with antithyroid drugs. The sequence derives from a female donor with Graves disease. This chain connects TRBV12-3 or TRBV12-4 to TRBJ2-7, with 7 bases identical to TRBD1. This chain's CDR3 is CASRTGWGEQYF. The CDR3, as DNA: TGTGCCAGCAGGACAGGGTGGGGTGAGCAATACTTC.